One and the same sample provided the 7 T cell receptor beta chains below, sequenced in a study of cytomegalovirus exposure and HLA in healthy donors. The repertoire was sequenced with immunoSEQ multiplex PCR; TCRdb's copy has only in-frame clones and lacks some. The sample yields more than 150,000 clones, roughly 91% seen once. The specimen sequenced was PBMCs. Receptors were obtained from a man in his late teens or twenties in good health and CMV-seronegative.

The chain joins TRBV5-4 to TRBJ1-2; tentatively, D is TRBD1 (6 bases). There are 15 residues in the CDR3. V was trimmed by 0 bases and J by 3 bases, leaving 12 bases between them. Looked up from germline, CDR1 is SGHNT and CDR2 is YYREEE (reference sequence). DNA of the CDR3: TGTGCCAGCAGCTTGGCCGGGGGGCCAGACTATGGCTACACCTTC. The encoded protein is CASSLAGGPDYGYTF. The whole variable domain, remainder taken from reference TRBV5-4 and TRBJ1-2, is ETGVTQSPTHLIKTRGQQVTLRCSSQSGHNTVSWYQQALGQGPQFIFQYYREEENGRGNFPPRFSGLQFPNYSSELNVNALELDDSALYLCASSLAGGPDYGYTFGSGTRLTVV.

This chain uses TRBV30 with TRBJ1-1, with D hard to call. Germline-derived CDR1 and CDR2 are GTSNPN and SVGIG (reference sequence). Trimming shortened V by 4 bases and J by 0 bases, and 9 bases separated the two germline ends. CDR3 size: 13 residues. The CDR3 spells CAWIEAMNTEAFF. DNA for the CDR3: TGTGCCTGGATAGAGGCTATGAACACTGAAGCTTTCTTT.

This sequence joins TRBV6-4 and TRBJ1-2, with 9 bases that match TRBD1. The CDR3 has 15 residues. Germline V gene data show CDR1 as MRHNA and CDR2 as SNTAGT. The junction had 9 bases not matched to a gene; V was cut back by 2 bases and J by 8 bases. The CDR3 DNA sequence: TGTGCCAGCAGTGACACCCCCGGGACAGGGCGCGGCTACACCTTC. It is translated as CASSDTPGTGRGYTF.

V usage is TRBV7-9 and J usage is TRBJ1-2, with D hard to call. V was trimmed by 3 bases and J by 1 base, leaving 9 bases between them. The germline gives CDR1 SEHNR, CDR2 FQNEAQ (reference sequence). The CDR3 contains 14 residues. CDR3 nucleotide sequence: TGTGCCAGCAGCTTCAACCCGGGTAACTATGGCTACACCTTC. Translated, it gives CASSFNPGNYGYTF.

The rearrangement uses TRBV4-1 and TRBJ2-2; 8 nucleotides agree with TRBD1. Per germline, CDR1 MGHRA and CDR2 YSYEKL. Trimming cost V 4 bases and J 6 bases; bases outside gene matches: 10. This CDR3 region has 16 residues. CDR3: CASSLFGQGGSGELFF. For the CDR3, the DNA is TGCGCCAGCAGCCTTTTTGGACAGGGAGGATCCGGGGAGCTGTTTTTT.

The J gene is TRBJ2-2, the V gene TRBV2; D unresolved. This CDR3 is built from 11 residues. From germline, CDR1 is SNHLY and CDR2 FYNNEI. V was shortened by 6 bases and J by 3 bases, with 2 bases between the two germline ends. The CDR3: CASSDTGELFF. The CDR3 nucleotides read TGTGCCAGCAGCGACACCGGGGAGCTGTTTTTT.

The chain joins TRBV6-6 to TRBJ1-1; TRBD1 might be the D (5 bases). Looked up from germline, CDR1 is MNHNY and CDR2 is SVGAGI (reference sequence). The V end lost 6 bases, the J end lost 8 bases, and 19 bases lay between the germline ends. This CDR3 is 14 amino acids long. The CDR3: CASSQTVGLTEAFF. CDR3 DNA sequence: TGTGCCAGCAGCCAGACAGTTGGGCTCACCGAAGCTTTCTTT.